This T cell receptor beta chain is drawn from a study of PD-1 blockade in mismatch repair-deficient tumors. Background on the study: Patients had over 10 mismatch repair-deficient cancer types, all previously treated and progressing.

Measured with immunoSEQ multiplex PCR; TCRdb has only the in-frame clones, and not every one. This sample yields 95,000 to 150,000 clones, of which around 86% are seen a single time; approximately 15% belongs to the top ten. On this clone itself: Its antigen is unidentified.

PCR or immunohistochemistry showed mismatch repair deficiency in every enrolled patient. Three pembrolizumab responders had their TCRs sequenced. The CDR3 is 14 residues long. In germline, CDR1 is SEHNR, CDR2 FQNEAQ (reference sequence). Trimming removed 5 bases from V and 4 bases from J; junction bases left unmatched: 7. General study findings and limits: Rapid post-treatment expansion, then contraction, generally preceding radiologic response, marked tumor-resident clones.

Sequenced here: peripheral blood, sampled 44 weeks after starting pembrolizumab. V gene TRBV7-9 combines with J gene TRBJ2-5; TRBD1 matches at 7 bases. This clonotype was obtained from an adult with mismatch repair-deficient cancer. The CDR3 nucleotides read TGTGCCAGCAGCCGTCAGGGGGTAACAGAGACCCAGTACTTC. Protein sequence: CASSRQGVTETQYF.